The 17 T cell receptor beta chains below were found in one sample sequenced in a study of blood T cells in healthy people across ages (dated by TCRdb to 2015 to 2017). To prepare the library, 5' RACE was applied. The second PCR ran for about 7 to 11 cycles and used a J-beta primer mix along with a sample-barcoded 5' primer. In TCRdb, the public reads were trimmed at Q25 with fastp and aligned with MiXCR, with productive beta chains retained. Here each entry gathers all rows of one CDR3 protein and keeps the most common genes and DNA. A total of approximately 1,700,000 distinct CDR3 sequences appear in this sample, roughly two fifths of them only once. The top ten clonotypes cover under 30% of the sample. What was sequenced was blood. These receptors were taken from a human donor in good health.

This clonotype was seen a handful of times. The chain is built from TRBV5-1 and TRBJ2-3, with D perhaps given as TRBD1 or TRBD2 (5 bases each). Trimming removed 2 bases at V and 3 bases at J, with 13 bases between. There are 15 residues in the CDR3. Germline loops: CDR1 SGHRS, CDR2 YFSETQ. In DNA form, the CDR3 reads TGCGCCAGCAGCTTTGACAGCCCGGGGACAGATACGCAGTATTTT. This sequence encodes CASSFDSPGTDTQYF.

This chain uses TRBV14 with TRBJ1-4; unclear D gene. CDR1 SGHDN and CDR2 FVKESK come from the germline V gene. The ends were cut back, 4 bases at V and 6 bases at J, with 9 bases in the middle. The CDR3 sequence is 13 residues long. In nucleotides, the CDR3 is TGTGCCAGCAGCCCCTGGAGCGATGAAAAACTGTTTTTT. This translates into CASSPWSDEKLFF.

This chain connects TRBV6-5 to TRBJ1-2; D may be TRBD1 (6 bases). Per the germline V gene, CDR1 is MNHEY and CDR2 is SVGAGI. The CDR3 is 14 amino acids. V was shortened by 7 bases and J by 4 bases, with 16 bases between the two germline ends. CDR3 sequence (DNA): TGTGCCAGCAAACAACCGACACAGGGCTATGGCTACACCTTC. It codes for CASKQPTQGYGYTF.

J is TRBJ1-5 and V is TRBV12-3 or TRBV12-4; D is uncertain. The CDR3 loop spans 14 amino acids. Trimming stripped 3 bases from V and 6 bases from J, with 12 bases between. The CDR3 nucleotides read TGTGCCAGCAGTTTTGGTCGTGATGGTCAGCCCCAGCATTTT. Its translation: CASSFGRDGQPQHF.

J is TRBJ1-2 and V is TRBV10-3; 7 bases line up with TRBD1. The germline V gene encodes CDR1 ENHRY and CDR2 SYGVKD. The ends lost 5 bases at V and 8 bases at J; junction bases unmatched: 8. The CDR3 spans 13 residues. The CDR3 DNA reads as TGTGCCATCAGTCCCGACAGGGAAGGAGGCTACACCTTC. Its protein product is CAISPDREGGYTF.

This clonotype has just a few counts. The rearrangement uses TRBV4-3 and TRBJ1-2; no definite D call. V lost 1 base and J 7 bases, leaving 13 bases between the germline ends. Germline V lookup: CDR1 LGHNA, CDR2 YSLEER. This CDR3 is 14 amino acids long. This chain's CDR3 is CASSQASGFGGYTF. The CDR3 DNA sequence: TGCGCCAGCAGCCAAGCATCCGGGTTTGGTGGCTACACCTTC.

This clonotype was detected a few times. The rearrangement links TRBV12-3 or TRBV12-4 to TRBJ2-3, with D uncertain. V shed 5 bases and J shed 5 bases, with 8 bases lying between them. There are 12 residues in the CDR3. In nucleotides, the CDR3 is TGTGCCAGCAGTACGATAGGAGATACGCAGTATTTT. Amino acids: CASSTIGDTQYF.

The chain uses TRBV7-6 and TRBJ2-5; 10 bases align to TRBD1. Germline V CDR1 and CDR2: SGHVS, FNYEAQ. The CDR3 is 14 residues long. V shed 1 base, J shed 9 bases, and the junction held 5 bases outside the gene matches. CDR3 loop: CASSLGGTGEAQYF. In DNA form, the CDR3 reads TGTGCCAGCAGCTTAGGAGGGACAGGGGAGGCCCAGTACTTC.

This clonotype was detected only a few times. The chain has TRBV13 and TRBJ1-2; 7 bases align to TRBD1. CDR1 PRHDT and CDR2 FYEKMQ come from the germline V gene (reference sequence). The V gene end was trimmed by 4 bases and the J gene end by 1 base; junction bases not matched to a gene: 9. This CDR3 comprises 16 residues. In DNA, the CDR3 is TGTGCCAGCAGCTGGGCCGGGACAGAAAATAACTATGGCTACACCTTC. It specifies CASSWAGTENNYGYTF.

This chain uses TRBV18 with TRBJ2-5, with 7 bases fitting TRBD2. With V trimmed by 3 bases and J by 5 bases, 6 bases remained unmatched. The germline V gene encodes CDR1 KGHSH and CDR2 LQKENI. CDR3 length equals 14 residues. CDR3 sequence (DNA): TGTGCCAGCTCACCCGGACTAGACGGGGAGACCCAGTACTTC. Residues: CASSPGLDGETQYF.

Remarks on this clonotype: Mismatch with germline at one junction end may stem from a read error. The CDR3 protein is CASSLGSSCEQYF. In nucleotides, the CDR3 is TGTGCCAGCAGCTTAGGGAGCTCCTGCGAGCAGTACTTC. The rearrangement uses TRBV11-2 and TRBJ2-7; D is unresolved. The germline gives CDR1 SGHAT, CDR2 FQNNGV. The CDR3 covers 13 residues.

This clonotype was counted a single time. The rearrangement links TRBV20-1 to TRBJ2-4, with unresolved D. The assigned J gene may be wrong: the sequence end matches TRBJ2-5 better. Germline CDR1 and CDR2: DFQATT and SNEGSKA (reference sequence). This CDR3 has 15 residues. CDR3: CSARFWGSTQETQYF. CDR3 bases: TGCAGTGCGAGGTTTTGGGGTTCCACCCAAGAGACCCAGTACTTC.

This clonotype has more than one count but fewer than ten. The rearrangement joins TRBV5-1 to TRBJ1-1; 7 bases map to TRBD1. The germline gives CDR1 SGHRS, CDR2 YFSETQ. V shed 1 base, J shed 2 bases, and the junction held 2 bases outside the gene matches. The CDR3 runs 14 residues. In DNA form, the CDR3 reads TGCGCCAGCAGCTTGCGGGACAGCAACACTGAAGCTTTCTTT. Its translation: CASSLRDSNTEAFF.

This clonotype showed up just a few times. The chain uses TRBV4-1 and TRBJ2-5, with D tentatively TRBD1 or TRBD2 (6 bases each). Trimming took 1 base from V and 1 from J, leaving 22 bases between them. The germline V gene has CDR1 MGHRA and CDR2 YSYEKL. The CDR3 runs to 19 residues. Here the CDR3 reads CASSQVPGLRQVVQETQYF. In DNA form, the CDR3 reads TGCGCCAGCAGCCAAGTTCCGGGACTTCGACAGGTAGTCCAAGAGACCCAGTACTTC.

The CDR3 DNA sequence: TGTGCCACTTCGGTAGCTACGGGCTCCTACGAGCAGTACTTC. This translates into CATSVATGSYEQYF. The rearrangement joins TRBV15 to TRBJ2-7; no reliable D call. Trimming took 9 bases from V and 0 from J, leaving 15 bases between them. CDR1 and CDR2 (germline): LNHNV, YYDKDF (reference sequence). The length of the CDR3 is 14 residues.

This clonotype was detected once. The chain carries TRBV28 and TRBJ2-3; 7 nucleotides align to TRBD2. The CDR3 is made up of 16 amino acids. The V segment lost 5 bases and the J segment 3 bases; nucleotides outside the gene matches: 11. Germline CDR1 and CDR2: MDHEN and SYDVKM. CDR3 sequence: CASSPGTKAGTDTQYF. The CDR3, as DNA: TGTGCCAGCAGTCCTGGGACCAAAGCGGGAACAGATACGCAGTATTTT.

This clonotype appeared a few times. The chain recombines TRBV29-1 with TRBJ1-2; 7 bases agree with TRBD1. The ends lost 6 bases at V and 4 bases at J; junction bases unmatched: 8. The CDR3 runs 13 residues. Germline CDR1 is SQVTM and CDR2 is ANQGSEA. CDR3 sequence: CSVRQGYLYGYTF. CDR3 in DNA: TGCAGCGTCCGACAGGGTTATCTCTATGGCTACACCTTC.